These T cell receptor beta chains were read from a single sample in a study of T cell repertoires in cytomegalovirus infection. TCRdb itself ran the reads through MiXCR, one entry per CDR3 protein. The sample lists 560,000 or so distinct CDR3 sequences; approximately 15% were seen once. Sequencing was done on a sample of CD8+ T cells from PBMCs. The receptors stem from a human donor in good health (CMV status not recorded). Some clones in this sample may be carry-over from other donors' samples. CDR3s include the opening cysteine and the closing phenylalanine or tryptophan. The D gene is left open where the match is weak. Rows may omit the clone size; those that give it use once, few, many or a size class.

cdr3_aa: CASSPTEGAQPQHF; cdr3_nt: TGTGCCAGCAGCCCGACGGAGGGGGCTCAGCCCCAGCATTTT; j_call: TRBJ1-5; d_call: TRBD1; clone_size: few; v_call: TRBV4-2
cdr3_aa: CASSIRQVRDTQYF; cdr3_nt: TGTGCCAGCAGCATCAGACAGGTTAGGGATACGCAGTATTTT; j_call: TRBJ2-3; d_call: -; clone_size: few; v_call: TRBV27
cdr3_aa: CASSPHRERGSNQPQHF; cdr3_nt: TGTGCCAGCAGTCCCCACAGGGAGAGGGGTAGCAATCAGCCCCAGCATTTT; j_call: TRBJ1-5; d_call: -; clone_size: -; v_call: TRBV6-5
cdr3_aa: CASSGRGLEEQYF; cdr3_nt: TGTGCCAGCAGCGGACGCGGATTGGAGGAGCAGTACTTC; j_call: TRBJ2-7; d_call: -; clone_size: -; v_call: TRBV4-2
cdr3_aa: CASSDEGQGISYNEQFF; cdr3_nt: TGTGCCAGCAGTGACGAGGGACAGGGAATCTCCTACAATGAGCAGTTCTTC; j_call: TRBJ2-1; d_call: TRBD1; clone_size: -; v_call: TRBV2
cdr3_aa: CAISGGLADTQYF; cdr3_nt: TGTGCCATCAGTGGGGGGCTCGCAGATACGCAGTATTTT; j_call: TRBJ2-3; d_call: -; clone_size: few; v_call: TRBV10-3
cdr3_aa: CASSLDRGFNEQFF; cdr3_nt: TGTGCCAGCAGCTTAGACCGGGGATTCAATGAGCAGTTCTTC; j_call: TRBJ2-1; d_call: -; clone_size: -; v_call: TRBV7-9
cdr3_aa: CASSFPPQGPVTDTQYF; cdr3_nt: TGTGCCAGCAGCTTCCCCCCCCAGGGGCCGGTTACAGATACGCAGTATTTT; j_call: TRBJ2-3; d_call: -; clone_size: many; v_call: TRBV7-9
cdr3_aa: CSAVGLTSSYEQYF; cdr3_nt: TGCAGTGCTGTGGGGCTTACGAGCTCCTACGAGCAGTACTTC; j_call: TRBJ2-7; d_call: -; clone_size: -; v_call: TRBV20-1
cdr3_aa: CASSHPGLAGRTGGNEQFF; cdr3_nt: TGTGCCAGCAGCCACCCTGGACTAGCGGGACGAACGGGGGGGAATGAGCAGTTCTTC; j_call: TRBJ2-1; d_call: TRBD2; clone_size: -; v_call: TRBV14
cdr3_aa: CASSHSRGLQGETQYF; cdr3_nt: TGTGCCAGCAGCCACAGCCGGGGGCTACAGGGAGAGACCCAGTACTTC; j_call: TRBJ2-5; d_call: -; clone_size: many; v_call: TRBV7-9
cdr3_aa: CASSLDDMTGGVNTEAFF; cdr3_nt: TGTGCCAGCAGCTTGGACGATATGACAGGGGGGGTTAACACTGAAGCTTTCTTT; j_call: TRBJ1-1; d_call: TRBD1; clone_size: few; v_call: TRBV5-4
cdr3_aa: CASIPQPHRPLYEQYF; cdr3_nt: TGTGCCAGCATCCCCCAACCCCACAGGCCACTCTACGAGCAGTACTTC; j_call: TRBJ2-7; d_call: -; clone_size: many; v_call: TRBV7-2
cdr3_aa: CSARVIWTSGSSETQYF; cdr3_nt: TGCAGTGCTAGAGTTATATGGACTAGCGGGAGTTCGGAGACCCAGTACTTC; j_call: TRBJ2-5; d_call: TRBD2; clone_size: -; v_call: TRBV20-1
cdr3_aa: CASSPIYVSTNNEQFF; cdr3_nt: TGTGCCAGCAGTCCGATATACGTTTCCACCAACAATGAGCAGTTCTTC; j_call: TRBJ2-1; d_call: -; clone_size: many; v_call: TRBV27
cdr3_aa: CASSDDGEGRGNEQFF; cdr3_nt: TGTGCCAGCAGCGACGACGGGGAGGGCCGAGGCAATGAGCAGTTCTTC; j_call: TRBJ2-1; d_call: TRBD2; clone_size: -; v_call: TRBV6-4
cdr3_aa: CASSRVGGTNNEQFF; cdr3_nt: TGTGCCAGCAGTCGGGTGGGAGGGACAAATAATGAGCAGTTCTTC; j_call: TRBJ2-1; d_call: -; clone_size: -; v_call: TRBV7-9
cdr3_aa: CASSQAAILSSYEQYF; cdr3_nt: TGCGCCAGCAGCCAAGCTGCCATTCTTAGCTCCTACGAGCAGTACTTC; j_call: TRBJ2-7; d_call: -; clone_size: many; v_call: TRBV4-1
cdr3_aa: CSVVLGNTEAFF; cdr3_nt: TGCAGCGTTGTCTTAGGGAACACTGAAGCTTTCTTT; j_call: TRBJ1-1; d_call: -; clone_size: few; v_call: TRBV29-1
cdr3_aa: CASSTGGEQYF; cdr3_nt: TGCGCCAGCAGTACCGGCGGGGAGCAGTACTTC; j_call: TRBJ2-7; d_call: -; clone_size: many; v_call: TRBV5-1
cdr3_aa: CSVELSGRETQYF; cdr3_nt: TGCAGCGTTGAACTAAGCGGGAGAGAGACCCAGTACTTC; j_call: TRBJ2-5; d_call: TRBD2; clone_size: -; v_call: TRBV29-1
cdr3_aa: CSVAGSETQYF; cdr3_nt: TGCAGCGTTGCGGGTTCGGAGACCCAGTACTTC; j_call: TRBJ2-5; d_call: -; clone_size: -; v_call: TRBV29-1
cdr3_aa: CASSPTGADQPQHF; cdr3_nt: TGTGCCAGCAGTCCCACAGGGGCTGATCAGCCCCAGCATTTT; j_call: TRBJ1-5; d_call: TRBD1; clone_size: many; v_call: TRBV12-3/TRBV12-4
cdr3_aa: CASSLREGRYVGELFF; cdr3_nt: TGTGCCAGCAGTCTCCGCGAGGGGCGGTACGTCGGGGAGCTGTTTTTT; j_call: TRBJ2-2; d_call: -; clone_size: -; v_call: TRBV12-3/TRBV12-4
cdr3_aa: CSARDRDRGRDEQYF; cdr3_nt: TGCAGTGCTAGAGATCGGGACAGGGGAAGGGACGAGCAGTACTTC; j_call: TRBJ2-7; d_call: TRBD1; clone_size: few; v_call: TRBV20-1
cdr3_aa: CASSLASSTGGSETQYF; cdr3_nt: TGTGCCAGCAGCTTAGCCTCTTCGACAGGGGGCTCAGAGACCCAGTACTTC; j_call: TRBJ2-5; d_call: TRBD1; clone_size: many; v_call: TRBV7-9
cdr3_aa: CSARVNRKQETQYF; cdr3_nt: TGCAGTGCTAGGGTTAACAGGAAGCAAGAGACCCAGTACTTC; j_call: TRBJ2-5; d_call: -; clone_size: -; v_call: TRBV20-1
cdr3_aa: CASSASSGGAGTDTQYF; cdr3_nt: TGTGCCAGCAGTGCCTCTAGCGGGGGGGCCGGGACAGATACGCAGTATTTT; j_call: TRBJ2-3; d_call: TRBD2; clone_size: many; v_call: TRBV12-3/TRBV12-4
cdr3_aa: CSARDPGGAQPSYYLF; cdr3_nt: TGCAGTGCTAGAGATCCCGGGGGGGCCCAACCTTCCTACTATCTCTTC; j_call: TRBJ2-1; d_call: TRBD2; clone_size: few; v_call: TRBV20-1
cdr3_aa: CSARVYRETYEQYF; cdr3_nt: TGCAGTGCTAGAGTATACCGGGAGACCTACGAGCAGTACTTC; j_call: TRBJ2-7; d_call: -; clone_size: few; v_call: TRBV20-1
cdr3_aa: CATSAGTGSYEKLFF; cdr3_nt: TGTGCCACCTCCGCCGGGACAGGGTCGTATGAAAAACTGTTTTTT; j_call: TRBJ1-4; d_call: TRBD1; clone_size: few; v_call: TRBV19
cdr3_aa: CASSLRDRVYGYTF; cdr3_nt: TGTGCCAGCAGCCTCCGGGACAGAGTCTATGGCTACACCTTC; j_call: TRBJ1-2; d_call: TRBD1; clone_size: -; v_call: TRBV6-5
cdr3_aa: CAIRDREYNEQFF; cdr3_nt: TGTGCCATCAGGGACAGGGAATACAATGAGCAGTTCTTC; j_call: TRBJ2-1; d_call: TRBD1; clone_size: many; v_call: TRBV10-3
cdr3_aa: CASSQDSRTDTQYF; cdr3_nt: TGCGCCAGCAGCCAAGATTCGCGCACAGATACGCAGTATTTT; j_call: TRBJ2-3; d_call: -; clone_size: -; v_call: TRBV4-1
cdr3_aa: CASSRHGSGRYTDTQYF; cdr3_nt: TGCGCCAGCAGCCGTCATGGCAGCGGGCGATACACAGATACGCAGTATTTT; j_call: TRBJ2-3; d_call: -; clone_size: many; v_call: TRBV4-1
cdr3_aa: CASRTGTGNTIYF; cdr3_nt: TGTGCCAGCAGGACAGGGACTGGAAACACCATATATTTT; j_call: TRBJ1-3; d_call: TRBD1; clone_size: few; v_call: TRBV12-3/TRBV12-4
cdr3_aa: CASSFGQAVSETQYF; cdr3_nt: TGTGCCAGCAGCTTCGGACAGGCAGTGTCGGAGACCCAGTACTTC; j_call: TRBJ2-5; d_call: TRBD1; clone_size: many; v_call: TRBV7-9
cdr3_aa: CASSDRVVGDQYF; cdr3_nt: TGCGCCAGCAGTGACAGGGTGGTCGGGGATCAGTACTTC; j_call: TRBJ2-7; d_call: -; clone_size: -; v_call: TRBV10-2
cdr3_aa: CASSLRFSDEELFF; cdr3_nt: TGTGCCAGCAGCTTAAGGTTTTCCGACGAGGAGCTGTTTTTT; j_call: TRBJ2-2; d_call: -; clone_size: many; v_call: TRBV11-2
cdr3_aa: CSVPPERETAEQFF; cdr3_nt: TGCAGCGTCCCACCGGAGCGGGAGACCGCTGAGCAGTTCTTC; j_call: TRBJ2-1; d_call: TRBD2; clone_size: -; v_call: TRBV29-1
cdr3_aa: CSAQGLAGVYNEQFF; cdr3_nt: TGCAGTGCCCAGGGACTAGCGGGAGTCTACAATGAGCAGTTCTTC; j_call: TRBJ2-1; d_call: TRBD2; clone_size: few; v_call: TRBV20-1
cdr3_aa: CASSPYPGLEGDNEQFF; cdr3_nt: TGTGCCAGCAGTCCCTACCCGGGACTAGAGGGGGACAATGAGCAGTTCTTC; j_call: TRBJ2-1; d_call: TRBD2; clone_size: many; v_call: TRBV12-3/TRBV12-4
cdr3_aa: CASSIGAAGVVYEQYF; cdr3_nt: TGTGCCAGTAGTATAGGAGCAGCGGGAGTCGTCTACGAGCAGTACTTC; j_call: TRBJ2-7; d_call: TRBD2; clone_size: few; v_call: TRBV19
cdr3_aa: CASSPGLAGSATYNEQFF; cdr3_nt: TGTGCCAGCAGCCCGGGACTAGCGGGGAGCGCAACCTACAATGAGCAGTTCTTC; j_call: TRBJ2-1; d_call: TRBD2; clone_size: many; v_call: TRBV7-8
cdr3_aa: CASSLGLRQGLYQPQHF; cdr3_nt: TGTGCCAGCAGCTTAGGTCTCCGGCAGGGGTTATACCAGCCCCAGCATTTT; j_call: TRBJ1-5; d_call: -; clone_size: many; v_call: TRBV7-2
cdr3_aa: CASTTDRSSTDTQYF; cdr3_nt: TGTGCCAGCACTACGGACAGGTCTAGCACAGATACGCAGTATTTT; j_call: TRBJ2-3; d_call: TRBD1; clone_size: many; v_call: TRBV6-5
cdr3_aa: CASSQDRGLTETQYF; cdr3_nt: TGCGCCAGCAGCCAAGACAGGGGACTTACGGAGACCCAGTACTTC; j_call: TRBJ2-5; d_call: -; clone_size: many; v_call: TRBV4-1
cdr3_aa: CASSYRSATDTQYF; cdr3_nt: TGTGCCAGCAGTTACCGATCAGCAACAGATACGCAGTATTTT; j_call: TRBJ2-3; d_call: -; clone_size: few; v_call: TRBV6-6
cdr3_aa: CASSPGQGVSGYTF; cdr3_nt: TGTGCCAGCAGTCCGGGACAGGGGGTTTCTGGCTACACCTTC; j_call: TRBJ1-2; d_call: TRBD1; clone_size: few; v_call: TRBV27
cdr3_aa: CSASSSGRIHEQYF; cdr3_nt: TGCAGTGCTTCTTCTAGCGGGAGGATCCACGAGCAGTACTTC; j_call: TRBJ2-7; d_call: TRBD2; clone_size: -; v_call: TRBV20-1
cdr3_aa: CASSPRDNYGYTF; cdr3_nt: TGTGCCAGCTCCCCACGGGACAACTATGGCTACACCTTC; j_call: TRBJ1-2; d_call: -; clone_size: few; v_call: TRBV14
cdr3_aa: CASSDRANEAFF; cdr3_nt: TGTGCCAGCAGTGACAGGGCGAATGAAGCTTTCTTT; j_call: TRBJ1-1; d_call: TRBD1; clone_size: many; v_call: TRBV12-3/TRBV12-4
cdr3_aa: CASSGRLAGVREQYF; cdr3_nt: TGTGCCAGCAGTGGAAGACTAGCGGGAGTTAGGGAGCAGTACTTC; j_call: TRBJ2-7; d_call: TRBD2; clone_size: many; v_call: TRBV6-1
cdr3_aa: CASSITDDQPQHF; cdr3_nt: TGTGCCAGTAGTATTACGGATGATCAGCCCCAGCATTTT; j_call: TRBJ1-5; d_call: -; clone_size: few; v_call: TRBV19
cdr3_aa: CASSVVPSGANVLTF; cdr3_nt: TGTGCCAGCAGCGTAGTACCCTCTGGGGCCAACGTCCTGACTTTC; j_call: TRBJ2-6; d_call: -; clone_size: few; v_call: TRBV9